Described below is a single TCR beta chain sequence and its context. In germline, CDR1 is SQVTM, CDR2 ANQGSEA. Trimming took 8 bases from V and 8 from J; bases not matched to a gene: 6. The CDR3 sequence is 11 residues long. This record comes from a study of CD4 T cells in relation to SARS-CoV-2 and coronaviruses. TCRdb's copy holds only in-frame clones and misses some; the assay was immunoSEQ multiplex PCR. The table includes roughly 60,000 clones, around 93% detected once. CD4+ T cells from unexposed donors were obtained before the COVID-19 pandemic (2011-2018). Naive and memory CD4+ T cells came from enriched cryopreserved PBMCs.

This sequence joins TRBV29-1 and TRBJ1-1, with 9 bases that match TRBD1. The sample was naive CD4+ T cells from PBMCs. Described subset: naive CD4+ T cells isolated by negative enrichment. The receptor comes from a human donor in good health. In nucleotides, the CDR3 is TGCAGCTCAAAGACAGGGGGAGAAGCTTTCTTT. Translation: CSSKTGGEAFF.